Listed here are 14 T cell receptor beta chains from one sample, sequenced in a study of blood T cell repertoires in COVID-19. Method: immunoSEQ multiplex PCR; TCRdb's copy keeps in-frame clones and lacks some. In the table there are approximately 200,000 clones, roughly 80% of which are singletons. Source material: PBMCs or T cells enriched from blood (not recorded which). The source of these receptors is a man aged 55 to 70 who had recovered from COVID-19.

The rearrangement links TRBV15 to TRBJ1-1; 7 nucleotides match TRBD1. V shed 7 bases and J 3 bases; nucleotides not matched to a gene: 5. The CDR3 is 13 amino acids. Germline CDR1 and CDR2: LNHNV and YYDKDF (reference sequence). Written as DNA, the CDR3 is TGTGCCACCAACACAGGGGCTGACACTGAAGCTTTCTTT. Its protein product is CATNTGADTEAFF.

J is TRBJ1-2 and V is TRBV6-5; TRBD1 matches 7 bases. The ends lost 8 bases at V and 4 bases at J; junction bases unmatched: 10. Germline CDR1 reads MNHEY; CDR2 reads SVGAGI. The CDR3 spans 14 residues. This CDR3 is CASGGTAAIYGYTF. The CDR3 DNA is TGTGCCAGCGGAGGGACAGCCGCAATCTATGGCTACACCTTC.

This sequence joins TRBV29-1 and TRBJ1-2, with 10 bases identical to TRBD1. This CDR3 has 19 residues. With V trimmed by 3 bases and J by 5 bases, 21 bases remained unmatched. Germline V lookup: CDR1 SQVTM, CDR2 ANQGSEA. The CDR3 bases are TGCAGCGTTGAGAGTGAAGGGACAGGGGTCACTCCCGACCAGTATGGCTACACCTTC. Encoded protein: CSVESEGTGVTPDQYGYTF.

Only one count was recorded for this clone. The chain recombines TRBV18 with TRBJ1-2; 10 bases map to TRBD1. CDR1 and CDR2 (germline): KGHSH, LQKENI. This CDR3 is built from 15 residues. V dropped 2 bases and J dropped 4; count of bases not matched to a gene: 4. The CDR3 nucleotides read TGTGCCAGCTCACCAACGGGACAGGGGCGCTATGGCTACACCTTC. Translated, it gives CASSPTGQGRYGYTF.

This clone was recorded only once. This chain connects TRBV24-1 to TRBJ2-5; 8 positions match TRBD1. Germline loops: CDR1 KGHDR, CDR2 SFDVKD. Trimming took 9 bases from V and 5 from J; bases not matched to a gene: 7. This CDR3 is 13 amino acids long. Written as DNA, the CDR3 is TGTGCCACCCGAAAGACAGGGGAGGAGACCCAGTACTTC. This codes for CATRKTGEETQYF.

Details on this clone: The junction departs from the called germline gene at one end, perhaps through a read error. Distinct nucleotide sequences in the sample also encode this CDR3. The chain carries TRBV6-2 or TRBV6-3 and TRBJ1-5; 7 bases are shared with TRBD1. This CDR3 comprises 15 residues. Germline loops: CDR1 MNHEY, CDR2 SVGEGT. This chain's CDR3 is CASSTRQGSNQPQHF. The DNA of the CDR3 is TGTGCCAGCAGTACGCGACAGGGAAGCAACCAGCCCCAGCATTTT.

The chain has TRBV11-3 and TRBJ1-6; D is ambiguous. V dropped 5 bases and J dropped 7 bases, with 9 bases sitting between them. CDR3 size: 13 residues. The germline gives CDR1 SGHNT, CDR2 YENEEA. For the CDR3, the DNA is TGTGCCAGCAGCCCTGTGAGAAATTCACCCCTCCACTTT. This encodes CASSPVRNSPLHF. Based on the CDR3 plus reference TRBV11-3 and TRBJ1-6, the full variable domain is EAGVVQSPRYKIIEKKQPVAFWCNPISGHNTLYWYLQNLGQGPELLIRYENEEAVDDSQLPKDRFSAERLKGVDSTLKIQPAELGDSAVYLCASSPVRNSPLHFGNGTRLTVT.

The rearrangement uses TRBV5-1 and TRBJ1-2, with TRBD1 matching over 8 bases. The V gene's germline CDR1 is SGHRS and CDR2 YFSETQ. After removal of 4 bases from V and 4 bases from J, the junction contained 6 bases not matched to a gene. This CDR3 has 14 residues. CDR3 residues: CASSPTQGAYGYTF. For the CDR3, the DNA is TGCGCCAGCAGCCCCACCCAGGGGGCCTATGGCTACACCTTC. Using reference TRBV5-1 and TRBJ1-2 for the parts outside the CDR3, the full variable domain is KAGVTQTPRYLIKTRGQQVTLSCSPISGHRSVSWYQQTPGQGLQFLFEYFSETQRNKGNFPGRFSGRQFSNSRSEMNVSTLELGDSALYLCASSPTQGAYGYTFGSGTRLTVV.

This chain links TRBV29-1 with TRBJ1-2; 7 bases align to TRBD1. The CDR3 consists of 12 residues. V was clipped by 6 bases and J by 5 bases; unmatched bases: 6. In germline, CDR1 is SQVTM, CDR2 ANQGSEA. The CDR3 region has the DNA TGCAGCGTCTTGACAGGGCAATATGGCTACACCTTC. Its translation: CSVLTGQYGYTF.

The rearrangement joins TRBV3-1 (or the pseudogene TRBV3-2) to TRBJ2-3; 10 nucleotides match TRBD2. The germline V gene has CDR1 LGHDT and CDR2 YNNKEL (reference sequence). CDR3 length equals 18 residues. With V trimmed by 1 base and J by 6 bases, 13 bases remained unmatched. The CDR3 here is CASSQGTLAGATWDTQYF. The CDR3 region has the DNA TGTGCCAGCAGCCAAGGCACGCTAGCGGGGGCCACGTGGGATACGCAGTATTTT.

The V call is TRBV10-2, the J call TRBJ1-1; D unresolved. The CDR3 has 14 residues. In germline, CDR1 is WSHSY, CDR2 SAAADI. V was cut by 4 bases and J by 5 bases, with 14 bases left in between. The CDR3 is CASSGRFGSTEAFF. The CDR3 DNA sequence: TGCGCCAGCAGTGGCAGGTTCGGTTCAACTGAAGCTTTCTTT.

The chain has TRBV3-1 (or the pseudogene TRBV3-2) and TRBJ2-7; 9 positions match TRBD1. This CDR3 is 14 amino acids long. Germline assignment: CDR1 LGHDT and CDR2 YNNKEL (reference sequence). V gave up 8 bases and J gave up 4 bases; unmatched junction bases: 9. The CDR3 here is CASFGQGIFYEQYF. CDR3 coding DNA: TGTGCCAGCTTTGGACAGGGGATATTTTACGAGCAGTACTTC.

The rearrangement joins TRBV28 to TRBJ1-5; tentatively, D is TRBD1 (5 bases). Trimming removed 6 bases at V and 0 bases at J, with 12 bases between. There are 15 residues in the CDR3. CDR1 is MDHEN and CDR2 is SYDVKM in the germline V gene. CDR3 loop: CASSGTGPSNQPQHF. CDR3 nucleotides: TGTGCCAGCAGCGGTACAGGACCTAGCAATCAGCCCCAGCATTTT.

The rearrangement links TRBV19 to TRBJ1-5, with 8 bases matching TRBD1. Losses at the gene ends were 5 bases for V and 7 bases for J; bases not matched to a gene: 10. The CDR3 consists of 15 residues. The germline V gene has CDR1 LNHDA and CDR2 SQIVND (reference sequence). The CDR3 DNA sequence: TGTGCCAGTAGTCTCCACGGACAGGGAAGACAGCCCCAGCATTTT. It translates to CASSLHGQGRQPQHF.